This passage covers 31 T cell receptor beta chains from one sample sequenced in a study of early T cells in non-severe SARS-CoV-2 infection. TCRdb passed the 5' RACE reads through MiXCR, listing each CDR3 protein once. The sample lists approximately 70,000 distinct CDR3 sequences, more than 8.5% occurring once. Sequencing used whole blood, obtained at baseline. Receptors originate from an adult who was a healthcare worker with PCR-confirmed SARS-CoV-2 infection or an uninfected control (not recorded which).

The chain couples TRBV6-5 to TRBJ1-5, with D perhaps TRBD1 (6 bases). Germline assignment: CDR1 MNHEY and CDR2 SVGAGI. The CDR3 is 15 residues long. Trimming left V 4 bases short and J 3 bases short, with 13 bases between. CDR3 in amino acids: CASSSEQGSNQPQHF. CDR3 sequence (DNA): TGTGCCAGCAGTTCGGAACAGGGTTCCAATCAGCCCCAGCATTTT.

Many counts were recorded for this clonotype. The chain is built from TRBV7-2 and TRBJ2-1; 9 bases are a match to TRBD2. This CDR3 region has 19 residues. The germline gives CDR1 SGHTA, CDR2 FQGNSA. J lost 6 bases, V lost 6 bases, and 21 bases had no gene match. The CDR3 DNA is TGTGCCAGCAGTCGCTCCGGGACCAAGGGACTAGCAGTAATCAATGAGCAGTTCTTC. Protein sequence: CASSRSGTKGLAVINEQFF.

V is TRBV2 and J is TRBJ2-1; 8 bases are a match to TRBD2. V dropped 3 bases and J dropped 6; count of bases not matched to a gene: 7. Looked up from germline, CDR1 is SNHLY and CDR2 is FYNNEI. This CDR3 is built from 15 residues. CDR3 coding DNA: TGTGCCAGCAGTGATTCTCCGGGAGGGCGCAATGAGCAGTTCTTC. This codes for CASSDSPGGRNEQFF.

This clonotype was counted a few times. This chain links TRBV28 with TRBJ2-5, with TRBD2 matching 13 bases. The CDR3 runs 17 residues. Germline CDR1 and CDR2: MDHEN and SYDVKM. V dropped 6 bases and J dropped 9; count of bases not matched to a gene: 16. The CDR3 DNA is TGTGCCAGCAGGGCCCCGAGAGGACTAGCGGGGGATAAGGCCCAGTACTTC. This gives the protein CASRAPRGLAGDKAQYF.

The sample holds many counts of this clonotype. The chain couples TRBV6-1 to TRBJ2-3; the D gene could be TRBD1 or TRBD2 (7 bases each). V was cut by 6 bases and J by 2 bases, with 15 bases left in between. The CDR3 sequence is 15 residues long. From germline, CDR1 is MNHNS and CDR2 SASEGT. The CDR3 sequence: CASRGGDRFTDTQYF. In nucleotides, the CDR3 is TGTGCCAGCAGGGGGGGGGACAGATTCACAGATACGCAGTATTTT.

Ten or more counts support this clonotype. V usage is TRBV5-1 and J usage is TRBJ2-7; TRBD2 is a possible D gene (7 bases). CDR1 SGHRS and CDR2 YFSETQ come from the germline V gene. The CDR3 is 16 residues long. V gave up 2 bases and J gave up 2 bases, with 17 bases separating them. This CDR3 reads CASSFRGASGPYEQYF. The CDR3, as DNA: TGCGCCAGCAGCTTCCGGGGGGCTAGCGGACCCTACGAGCAGTACTTC.

This clonotype was seen more than once but under ten times. The rearrangement uses TRBV27 and TRBJ2-1; a possible D gene is TRBD2 (5 bases). This CDR3 comprises 16 residues. The germline V and J ends were trimmed by 3 bases and 0 bases, with 12 bases remaining between them. Per germline, CDR1 MNHEY and CDR2 SMNVEV (reference sequence). CDR3 amino acids: CASSFGVGSSYNEQFF. The CDR3 DNA reads TGTGCCAGCAGTTTTGGGGTAGGGAGCTCCTACAATGAGCAGTTCTTC.

This clonotype appeared many times. The chain is built from TRBV9 and TRBJ2-7, with D maybe TRBD1 (7 bases). The CDR3 has 14 amino acids. Germline V gives CDR1 SGDLS, CDR2 YYNGEE. V gave up 2 bases and J gave up 2 bases, with 11 bases separating them. CDR3 protein: CASSVSGGPYEQYF. CDR3 nucleotide sequence: TGTGCCAGCAGCGTCTCAGGGGGGCCCTACGAGCAGTACTTC. Full variable domain (outside the CDR3, taken from reference TRBV9 and TRBJ2-7): DSGVTQTPKHLITATGQRVTLRCSPRSGDLSVYWYQQSLDQGLQFLIQYYNGEERAKGNILERFSAQQFPDLHSELNLSSLELGDSALYFCASSVSGGPYEQYFGPGTRLTVT.

At least ten counts were recorded for this clonotype. The rearrangement links TRBV6-5 to TRBJ2-7; no definite D call. The ends were cut back, 5 bases at V and 5 bases at J, with 7 bases in the middle. CDR1 and CDR2 from the germline V gene are MNHEY and SVGAGI. The CDR3 sequence is 11 residues long. The CDR3 reads CASSGFNEQYF. CDR3 coding DNA: TGTGCCAGCAGTGGGTTCAACGAGCAGTACTTC.

This clonotype has a count of ten or more. The DNA for the CDR3 is TGTGCCAGCAGCTTGCCGGGACGAAGTACCGGGGAGCTGTTTTTT. It yields the protein CASSLPGRSTGELFF. The V call is TRBV7-8, the J call TRBJ2-2, with D perhaps TRBD1 or TRBD2 (5 bases each). The CDR3 is 15 residues long. V lost 3 bases and J lost 5, with 13 bases in between. In germline, CDR1 is SGHVS, CDR2 FQNEAQ.

This clonotype was counted a few times. CDR3 region: CASSPLAGTSTDTQYF. CDR3 bases: TGTGCCAGCAGCCCACTCGCGGGAACTAGCACAGATACGCAGTATTTT. V gene TRBV3-1 combines with J gene TRBJ2-3; weak D call: TRBD2 (6 bases). V was trimmed by 4 bases and J by 0 bases, leaving 14 bases between them. Germline CDR1 and CDR2: LGHDT and YNNKEL (reference sequence). The CDR3 runs to 16 residues.

This clonotype qualifies as medium-sized. The chain recombines TRBV4-2 with TRBJ2-4, with D possibly TRBD1 on 5 matching bases. V was shortened by 0 bases and J by 0 bases, with 15 bases between the two germline ends. The CDR3 is made up of 18 amino acids. Germline CDR1 and CDR2: LGHNA and YNFKEQ. CDR3 sequence (DNA): TGTGCCAGCAGCCAAGATCTTGGCAGGGCCCTAGCCAAAAACATTCAGTACTTC. Protein sequence: CASSQDLGRALAKNIQYF.

This clonotype was seen only a few times. The genes are TRBV7-2 and TRBJ1-2; the D is unclear. The CDR3 totals 13 residues. The germline V gene encodes CDR1 SGHTA and CDR2 FQGNSA. Trimming stripped 3 bases from V and 6 bases from J, with 11 bases between. The CDR3 region is CASSFPSSHGYTF. CDR3 DNA sequence: TGTGCCAGCAGCTTTCCATCGAGTCATGGCTACACCTTC.

This clonotype was recorded at least ten times. The V gene is TRBV20-1, the J gene TRBJ2-3, with D possibly being TRBD2 (5 bases). The CDR3 has 15 amino acids. CDR1 and CDR2 from the germline V gene are DFQATT and SNEGSKA (reference sequence). V was trimmed by 5 bases and J by 1 base, leaving 16 bases between them. The chain's CDR3 is CSAGVREEGTDTQYF. Here the CDR3 DNA reads TGCAGTGCTGGGGTACGGGAAGAGGGCACAGATACGCAGTATTTT.

This clonotype was counted only a few times. The rearrangement links TRBV5-1 to TRBJ2-1, with unresolved D. Trimming removed 1 base at V and 0 bases at J, with 11 bases between. Germline V gives CDR1 SGHRS, CDR2 YFSETQ. This CDR3 is built from 16 residues. CDR3 in amino acids: CASSLRSESSYNEQFF. Written as DNA, the CDR3 is TGCGCCAGCAGCTTGAGGTCCGAGAGCTCCTACAATGAGCAGTTCTTC.

The chain has TRBV21-1 and TRBJ1-4. TRBV21-1 is labeled a pseudogene. The CDR3 loop spans 18 amino acids. CDR3 DNA: TGTGCCAGCAGCCGCGGGGAGGGGCGAATGAATTTTAATGAAAAACTGTTTTTT. Its protein product is CASSRGEGRMNFNEKLFF.

By its share, this clonotype is medium-sized. CDR3 in DNA: TGTGCCAGCAGTTCAATAGCGGGAGTGGAATACAATGAGCAGTTCTTC. This sequence encodes CASSSIAGVEYNEQFF. This chain connects TRBV28 to TRBJ2-1, with 9 bases fitting TRBD2. The germline gives CDR1 MDHEN, CDR2 SYDVKM. This CDR3 is built from 16 residues. Trimming cost V 4 bases and J 4 bases; bases outside gene matches: 8.

This clonotype appeared many times. The J gene is TRBJ1-4, the V gene TRBV28, with 8 positions matching TRBD1. Germline V CDR1 and CDR2: MDHEN, SYDVKM. The CDR3 runs 17 residues. The junction had 17 bases not matched to a gene; V was cut back by 7 bases and J by 7 bases. CDR3 region: CASTQGGKTGDSEKLFF. CDR3 nucleotides: TGTGCCAGCACCCAAGGGGGGAAGACAGGGGATAGTGAAAAACTGTTTTTT.

V and J are TRBV24-1 and TRBJ2-3, with 7 bases identical to TRBD1. V shed 2 bases, J shed 11 bases, and the junction held 12 bases outside the gene matches. Germline CDR1 reads KGHDR; CDR2 reads SFDVKD. The CDR3 loop spans 15 amino acids. The CDR3 reads CATSDWGTAEIMQYF. The CDR3 nucleotides read TGTGCCACCAGTGATTGGGGGACAGCCGAGATAATGCAGTATTTT.

This chain uses TRBV7-9 with TRBJ1-4, with D perhaps TRBD1 (5 bases). V was pared by 2 bases and J by 3 bases, with 10 bases between. CDR3 size: 15 residues. Germline V CDR1 and CDR2: SEHNR, FQNEAQ (reference sequence). Here the CDR3 reads CASSLRDPPNEKLFF. The CDR3 DNA is TGTGCCAGCAGCTTACGGGACCCACCTAATGAAAAACTGTTTTTT.

This clonotype showed up many times. The V gene is TRBV7-2, the J gene TRBJ2-1, with D possibly being TRBD1 (6 bases). The V end lost 5 bases, the J end lost 0 bases, and 35 bases lay between the germline ends. The CDR3 contains 23 residues. Per germline, CDR1 SGHTA and CDR2 FQGNSA. CDR3: CASSRDWTAGEFVRGFSYNEQFF. Here the CDR3 DNA reads TGTGCCAGCAGCCGCGATTGGACAGCTGGTGAATTCGTTAGAGGCTTCTCCTACAATGAGCAGTTCTTC. Variable domain in full (rest from reference TRBV7-2 and TRBJ2-1): GAGVSQSPSNKVTEKGKDVELRCDPISGHTALYWYRQSLGQGLEFLIYFQGNSAPDKSGLPSDRFSAERTGGSVSTLTIQRTQQEDSAVYLCASSRDWTAGEFVRGFSYNEQFFGPGTRLTVL.

V usage is TRBV19 and J usage is TRBJ2-7; 12 bases line up with TRBD2. Germline loops: CDR1 LNHDA, CDR2 SQIVND (reference sequence). Unmatched junction bases numbered 9, after V lost 5 bases and J lost 4 bases. The CDR3 spans 16 residues. The CDR3 spells CASSGVTSGSKYEQYF. CDR3 nucleotide sequence: TGTGCCAGTAGTGGGGTGACTAGCGGGAGTAAGTACGAGCAGTACTTC.

Many counts were recorded for this clonotype. The genes are TRBV9 and TRBJ2-2; 7 nucleotides line up with TRBD1. The CDR3 spans 16 residues. V gave up 0 bases and J gave up 5 bases; unmatched junction bases: 7. Germline V gene sequence: CDR1 SGDLS, CDR2 YYNGEE. CDR3 nucleotide sequence: TGTGCCAGCAGCGTAGGTTGGACAGGAGAGACCGGGGAGCTGTTTTTT. Protein: CASSVGWTGETGELFF.

The rearrangement links TRBV18 to TRBJ2-7, with 10 bases lining up with TRBD2. Looked up from germline, CDR1 is KGHSH and CDR2 is LQKENI. J gave up 2 bases and V 4 bases, and 5 bases lay outside the gene matches. This CDR3 has 15 residues. CDR3 sequence reads: CASSRGGTSAYEQYF. In DNA, the CDR3 is TGTGCCAGCTCACGGGGAGGGACTAGCGCCTACGAGCAGTACTTC.

Regarding this clonotype: Possible read error: a much larger clone is one base away. V and J are TRBV10-2 and TRBJ2-1, with D hard to call. CDR1 is WSHSY, CDR2 SAAADI, per germline. V was pared by 4 bases and J by 6 bases, with 16 bases between. The CDR3 covers 15 residues. CDR3 coding DNA: TGCGCCAGCAGTGGCAGATTGACTGATCCCAATGAGCAGTTCTTC. Translating it yields CASSGRLTDPNEQFF.

In its sample, this clonotype was seen many times. This sequence joins TRBV29-1 and TRBJ1-2, with unresolved D. CDR1 is SQVTM and CDR2 is ANQGSEA in the germline V gene. The ends were cut back, 6 bases at V and 0 bases at J, with 8 bases in the middle. The CDR3 is 12 amino acids. This CDR3 reads CSVTPSNYGYTF. CDR3 DNA: TGCAGCGTGACACCTTCTAACTATGGCTACACCTTC.

The chain joins TRBV28 to TRBJ2-1; 10 bases line up with TRBD2. With V trimmed by 10 bases and J by 8 bases, 17 bases remained unmatched. This CDR3 spans 16 amino acids. The germline CDR1 and CDR2 sequences are MDHEN and SYDVKM. CDR3 sequence reads: CATTRVGLAGVDEQFF. The DNA for the CDR3 is TGTGCCACCACCCGCGTAGGGCTAGCGGGAGTAGATGAGCAGTTCTTC.

This clonotype has only a few counts. The chain joins TRBV11-1 to TRBJ2-1; D is possibly TRBD1 (6 bases). Trimming cost V 5 bases and J 13 bases, with 15 bases left between them. Germline V gene sequence: CDR1 SGHAT, CDR2 FQDESV (reference sequence). CDR3 length: 12 residues. CDR3 sequence (DNA): TGTGCCAGCAGCAATCCCCAGGGACAACAGTTCTTC. Protein product: CASSNPQGQQFF. Based on the CDR3 plus reference TRBV11-1 and TRBJ2-1, the full variable domain is EAEVAQSPRYKITEKSQAVAFWCDPISGHATLYWYRQILGQGPELLVQFQDESVVDDSQLPKDRFSAERLKGVDSTLKIQPAELGDSAMYLCASSNPQGQQFFGPGTRLTVL.

The V call is TRBV6-2 or TRBV6-3, the J call TRBJ2-1, with a tentative D call TRBD1 (6 bases). The germline gives CDR1 MNHEY, CDR2 SVGEGT. Trimming stripped 6 bases from V and 4 bases from J, with 10 bases between. The CDR3 runs 13 residues. CDR3 loop: CASSRGPYNEQFF. The CDR3 bases are TGTGCCAGCAGCAGGGGACCGTACAATGAGCAGTTCTTC.

In its sample, this clonotype was seen a few times. The chain carries TRBV5-1 and TRBJ1-5; D is perhaps TRBD1 (5 bases). Trimming took 5 bases from V and 4 from J, leaving 13 bases between them. Germline V gene lookup returns CDR1 SGHRS and CDR2 YFSETQ. The CDR3 is 14 amino acids. CDR3 protein: CASSRDGGNQPQHF. The CDR3 coding sequence is TGCGCCAGCAGTAGGGACGGTGGGAATCAGCCCCAGCATTTT.

The table lists this clonotype with many counts. The rearrangement links TRBV19 to TRBJ1-2; D is uncertain. Trimming removed 7 bases from V and 1 base from J, with 19 bases in between. The CDR3 spans 16 residues. CDR1 and CDR2 (germline): LNHDA, SQIVND (reference sequence). CDR3 coding DNA: TGTGCCAGTAATTCGGGGTCCGGGGAAGTTAACTATGGCTACACCTTC. This encodes CASNSGSGEVNYGYTF.